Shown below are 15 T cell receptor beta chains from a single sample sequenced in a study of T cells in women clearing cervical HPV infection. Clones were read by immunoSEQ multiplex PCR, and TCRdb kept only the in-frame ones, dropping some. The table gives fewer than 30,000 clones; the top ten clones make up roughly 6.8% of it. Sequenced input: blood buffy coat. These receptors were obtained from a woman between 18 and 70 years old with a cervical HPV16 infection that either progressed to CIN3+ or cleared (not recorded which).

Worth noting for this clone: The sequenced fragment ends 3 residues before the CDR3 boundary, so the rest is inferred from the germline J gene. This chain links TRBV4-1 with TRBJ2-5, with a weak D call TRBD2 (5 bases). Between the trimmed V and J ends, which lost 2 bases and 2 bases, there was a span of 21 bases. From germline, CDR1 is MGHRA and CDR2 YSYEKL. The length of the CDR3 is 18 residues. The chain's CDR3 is CASSQPRMARGKQETQYF. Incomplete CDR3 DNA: TGCGCCAGCAGCCAACCGCGTATGGCACGGGGAAAGCAAGAGACC.

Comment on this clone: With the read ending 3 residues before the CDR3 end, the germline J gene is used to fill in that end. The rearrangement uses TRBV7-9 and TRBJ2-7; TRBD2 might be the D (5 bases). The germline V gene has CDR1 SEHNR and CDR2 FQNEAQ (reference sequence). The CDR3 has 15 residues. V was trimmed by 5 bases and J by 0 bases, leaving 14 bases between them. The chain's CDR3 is CASSRADGDSYEQYF. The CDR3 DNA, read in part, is TGTGCCAGCAGCCGGGCCGACGGGGACTCCTACGAG.

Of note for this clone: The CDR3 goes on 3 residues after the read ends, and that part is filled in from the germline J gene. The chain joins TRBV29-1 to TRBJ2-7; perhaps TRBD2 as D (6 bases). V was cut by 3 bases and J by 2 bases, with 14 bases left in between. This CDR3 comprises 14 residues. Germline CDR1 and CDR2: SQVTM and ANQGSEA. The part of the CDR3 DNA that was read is TGCAGCGTTGACCCAGGACGGGGGACCTACGAG. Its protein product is CSVDPGRGTYE. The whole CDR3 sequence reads CSVDPGRGTYEQYF.

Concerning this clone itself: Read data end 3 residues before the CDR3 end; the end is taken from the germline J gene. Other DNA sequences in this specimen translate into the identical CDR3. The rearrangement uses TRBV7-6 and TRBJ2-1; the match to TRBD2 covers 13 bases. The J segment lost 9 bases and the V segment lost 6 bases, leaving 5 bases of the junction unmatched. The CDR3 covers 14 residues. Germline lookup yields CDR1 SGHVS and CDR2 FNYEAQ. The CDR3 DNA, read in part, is TGTGCCAGCAGAACTAGCGGGAGGGCCACTGAG. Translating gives CASRTSGRATE. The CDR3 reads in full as CASRTSGRATEQFF.

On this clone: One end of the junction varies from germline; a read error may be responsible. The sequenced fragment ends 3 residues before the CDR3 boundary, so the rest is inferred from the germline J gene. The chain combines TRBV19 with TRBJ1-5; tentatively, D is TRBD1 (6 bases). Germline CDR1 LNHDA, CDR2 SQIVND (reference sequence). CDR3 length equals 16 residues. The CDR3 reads CASRIDGRGTHQPQHF. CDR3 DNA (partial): TGTGCCAGTAGGATAGATGGGCGGGGGACACATCAGCCC.

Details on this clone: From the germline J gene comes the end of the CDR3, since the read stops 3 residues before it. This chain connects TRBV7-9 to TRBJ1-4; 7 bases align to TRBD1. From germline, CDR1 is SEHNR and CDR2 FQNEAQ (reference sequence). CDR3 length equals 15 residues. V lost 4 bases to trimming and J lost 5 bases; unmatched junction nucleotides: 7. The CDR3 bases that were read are TGTGCCAGCAGCTCAGGGAGGGGGCGGAATGAAAAA. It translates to CASSSGRGRNEK. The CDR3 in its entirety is CASSSGRGRNEKLFF.

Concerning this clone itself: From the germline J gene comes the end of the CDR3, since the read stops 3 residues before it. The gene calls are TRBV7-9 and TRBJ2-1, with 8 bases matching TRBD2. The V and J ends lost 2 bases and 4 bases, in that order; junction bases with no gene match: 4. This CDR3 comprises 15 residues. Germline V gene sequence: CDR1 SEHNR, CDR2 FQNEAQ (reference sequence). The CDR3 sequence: CASSLTSGLYNEQFF. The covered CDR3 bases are TGTGCCAGCAGCTTAACTAGCGGACTATACAATGAG.

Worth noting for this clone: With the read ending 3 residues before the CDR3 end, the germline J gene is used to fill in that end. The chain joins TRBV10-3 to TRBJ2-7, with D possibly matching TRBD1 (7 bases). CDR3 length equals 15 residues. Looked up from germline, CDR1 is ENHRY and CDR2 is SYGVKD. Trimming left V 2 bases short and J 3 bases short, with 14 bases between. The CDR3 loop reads CAISETAGGFYEQYF. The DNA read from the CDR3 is TGTGCCATCAGTGAGACGGCAGGGGGGTTCTACGAG.

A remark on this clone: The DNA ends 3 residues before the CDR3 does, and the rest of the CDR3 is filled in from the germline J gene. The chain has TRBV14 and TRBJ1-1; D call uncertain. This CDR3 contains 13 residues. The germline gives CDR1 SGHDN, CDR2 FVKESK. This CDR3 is CASSQAATTEAFF. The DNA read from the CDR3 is TGTGCCAGCAGCCAAGCAGCTACTACCGAA.

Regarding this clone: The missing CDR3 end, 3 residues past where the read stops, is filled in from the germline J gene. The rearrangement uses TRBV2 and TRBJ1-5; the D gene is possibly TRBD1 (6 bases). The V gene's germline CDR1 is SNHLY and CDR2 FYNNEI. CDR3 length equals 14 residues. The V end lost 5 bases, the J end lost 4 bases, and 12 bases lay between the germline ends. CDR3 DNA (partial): TGTGCCAGCAGTCTACAGGGAGTGAATCAGCCC. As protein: CASSLQGVNQP. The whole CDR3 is CASSLQGVNQPQHF.

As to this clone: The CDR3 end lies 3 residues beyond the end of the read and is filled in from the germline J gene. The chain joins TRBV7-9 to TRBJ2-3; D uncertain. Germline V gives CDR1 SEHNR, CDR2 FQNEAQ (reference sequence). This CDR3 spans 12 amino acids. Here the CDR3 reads CASSFTDQPQYF. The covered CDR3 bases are TGTGCCAGCAGTTTTACAGATCAGCCG.

Here the CDR3 reads CASSSTRTGRGETQYF. The CDR3 DNA, read in part, is TGTGCCAGCAGCTCGACTCGGACAGGGAGGGGGGAGACC. The rearrangement joins TRBV27 to TRBJ2-5, with a possible D match to TRBD1 (8 bases). The read is 3 residues too short to cover the CDR3 end, so that end is filled in from the germline J gene. The CDR3 runs 16 residues. The germline CDR1 and CDR2 sequences are MNHEY and SMNVEV (reference sequence). V was cut by 6 bases and J by 5 bases, with 22 bases left in between.

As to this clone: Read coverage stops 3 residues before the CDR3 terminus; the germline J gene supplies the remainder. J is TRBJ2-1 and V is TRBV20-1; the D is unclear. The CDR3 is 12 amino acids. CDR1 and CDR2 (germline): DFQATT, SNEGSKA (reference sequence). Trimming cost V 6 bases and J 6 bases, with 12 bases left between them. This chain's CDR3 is CSASLVVNEQFF. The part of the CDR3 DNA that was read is TGCAGTGCCAGTCTCGTGGTCAATGAG.

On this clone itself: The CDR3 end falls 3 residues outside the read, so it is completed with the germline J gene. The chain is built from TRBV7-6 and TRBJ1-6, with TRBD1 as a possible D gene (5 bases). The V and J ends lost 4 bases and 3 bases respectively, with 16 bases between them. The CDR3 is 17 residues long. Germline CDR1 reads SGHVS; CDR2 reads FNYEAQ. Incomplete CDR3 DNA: TGTGCCAGCAGCTCCCGGCCAGGGCAGGACTATAATTCACCC. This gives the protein CASSSRPGQDYNSP. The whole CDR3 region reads CASSSRPGQDYNSPLHF.

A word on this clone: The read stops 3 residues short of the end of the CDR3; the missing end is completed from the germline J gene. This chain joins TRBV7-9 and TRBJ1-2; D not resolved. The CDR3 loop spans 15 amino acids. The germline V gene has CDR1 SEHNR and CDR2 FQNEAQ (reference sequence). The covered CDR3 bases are TGTGCCAGCAGTCCTAGCGGGAGAGGGTGGGGTGAC. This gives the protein CASSPSGRGWGD. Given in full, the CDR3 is CASSPSGRGWGDYTF.